The clone carrying this TCR beta chain was seen a handful of times. The antigen remains undetermined. Preparation of TCR beta libraries was done by quantitative 5'-RACE with molecular barcodes. TCRdb re-called the 5' RACE reads with MiXCR, one entry per CDR3 protein. The profile shows 350,000 to 450,000 distinct CDR3 sequences, roughly 20% of them singletons. This sample is part of a study of CD8 T cells in ankylosing spondylitis. This CDR3 has 13 amino acids. The germline V gene encodes CDR1 SGHRS and CDR2 YFSETQ. The ends were cut back, 2 bases at V and 4 bases at J, with 9 bases in the middle. General study points: A TCR beta motif of 8 or 9 highly homologous variants appeared characteristic of ankylosing spondylitis blood. Reported data indicate significant enrichment of disease-linked clones within matched ankylosing spondylitis synovial fluid. With a CD8+ phenotype, disease-linked clones were relatively rare in peripheral blood.

The TCR originated in a male donor with ankylosing spondylitis or in good health (not recorded which). V and J are TRBV5-1 and TRBJ1-1; D ambiguous. The sequencing sample was made of blood, either unsorted or a sorted T cell fraction (not recorded which). The CDR3 sequence: CASSLIEVTEAFF. The CDR3 DNA is TGCGCCAGCAGCTTAATCGAGGTCACTGAAGCTTTCTTT.